A single sample is the source of the 22 T cell receptor beta chains below, sequenced in a study of blood T cell repertoires in COVID-19. Produced via immunoSEQ multiplex PCR; TCRdb's table is partial and in-frame only. The data hold approximately 150,000 clones, with 88% observed a single time. The sample comprised peripheral blood. The receptors originated from a woman aged 55-69 years with acute or convalescent COVID-19.

This clone appeared once. The chain joins TRBV5-5 to TRBJ1-1, with a weak D call TRBD1 (6 bases). Trimming left V 2 bases short and J 1 base short, with 9 bases between. The CDR3 covers 14 residues. The germline V gene encodes CDR1 SGHKS and CDR2 YYEKEE (reference sequence). The CDR3 DNA is TGTGCCAGCAGCTTAGCAGGGGAGAACACTGAAGCTTTCTTT. It codes for CASSLAGENTEAFF.

The gene calls are TRBV28 and TRBJ2-3, with 10 bases matching TRBD2. This CDR3 is 15 amino acids long. Germline V lookup: CDR1 MDHEN, CDR2 SYDVKM. With V trimmed by 3 bases and J by 4 bases, 4 bases remained unmatched. In DNA, the CDR3 is TGTGCCAGCAGTTTCGAGAGCGGGGGGGCAGATACGCAGTATTTT. Residues: CASSFESGGADTQYF.

This chain uses TRBV7-2 with TRBJ2-7; D gene ambiguous. The CDR3 runs 14 residues. The V gene's germline CDR1 is SGHTA and CDR2 FQGNSA. V shed 1 base and J shed 2 bases, with 9 bases lying between them. The CDR3 reads CASSLGYGPYEQYF. For the CDR3, the DNA is TGTGCCAGCAGCTTAGGTTACGGTCCCTACGAGCAGTACTTC.

This chain connects TRBV5-1 to TRBJ2-7, with TRBD1 matching over 7 bases. Per the germline V gene, CDR1 is SGHRS and CDR2 is YFSETQ. Trimming cost V 4 bases and J 2 bases; bases outside gene matches: 6. The CDR3 loop spans 14 amino acids. CDR3 amino acids: CASSAGTVTYEQYF. For the CDR3, the DNA is TGCGCCAGCAGCGCCGGGACAGTAACCTACGAGCAGTACTTC.

The chain carries TRBV6-6 and TRBJ2-1; D possibly corresponds to TRBD2 (6 bases). Trimming pared 0 bases from V and 7 bases from J, leaving 10 bases between. Germline V lookup: CDR1 MNHNY, CDR2 SVGAGI (reference sequence). This CDR3 spans 14 amino acids. The CDR3 here is CASSYSGGVNEQFF. DNA for the CDR3: TGTGCCAGCAGTTACTCAGGCGGGGTGAATGAGCAGTTCTTC.

The chain has TRBV3-1 (or the pseudogene TRBV3-2) and TRBJ1-2; D gene unclear. This CDR3 is built from 16 residues. CDR1 and CDR2 (germline): LGHDT, YNNKEL (reference sequence). Trimming shortened V by 4 bases and J by 1 base, and 16 bases separated the two germline ends. The CDR3 sequence: CASSPPGGNFNYGYTF. CDR3 in DNA: TGTGCCAGCAGCCCCCCCGGCGGGAATTTTAACTATGGCTACACCTTC.

The rearrangement links TRBV24-1 to TRBJ2-5; 8 positions match TRBD2. Germline assignment: CDR1 KGHDR and CDR2 SFDVKD. J lost 2 bases, V lost 3 bases, and 10 bases had no gene match. The CDR3 covers 17 residues. The CDR3 reads CATSDQRSGGFQETQYF. The DNA for the CDR3 is TGTGCCACCAGTGATCAGAGGAGCGGGGGATTTCAAGAGACCCAGTACTTC.

This rearrangement joins TRBV28 to TRBJ1-2, with D uncertain. V was trimmed by 7 bases and J by 7 bases, leaving 22 bases between them. Germline V gene data show CDR1 as MDHEN and CDR2 as SYDVKM. The CDR3 runs to 15 residues. The CDR3 DNA follows: TGTGCCAGCACCTCTGGAGTGAACGCGGTCGGTGGCTACACCTTC. Translating gives CASTSGVNAVGGYTF.

The genes are TRBV25-1 and TRBJ2-3, with 7 bases that match TRBD1. CDR3 length: 14 amino acids. Per the germline V gene, CDR1 is MGHDK and CDR2 is SYGVNS. V dropped 4 bases and J dropped 6; count of bases not matched to a gene: 7. CDR3 DNA: TGTGCCAGCAGTGTTGGGACAGCGGCGGATACGCAGTATTTT. It translates to CASSVGTAADTQYF.

The chain has TRBV6-5 and TRBJ1-1; 8 positions match TRBD1. CDR3 length: 14 residues. The ends lost 5 bases at V and 6 bases at J; junction bases unmatched: 8. Germline V gene sequence: CDR1 MNHEY, CDR2 SVGAGI. The CDR3 DNA reads TGTGCCAGCAGTCTCCAGGGGGCGGGAGCTGAAGCTTTCTTT. Its protein product is CASSLQGAGAEAFF.

V gene TRBV19 combines with J gene TRBJ1-4; D call uncertain. The germline CDR1 and CDR2 sequences are LNHDA and SQIVND (reference sequence). The CDR3 totals 12 residues. V was trimmed by 10 bases and J by 8 bases, leaving 14 bases between them. The CDR3 is CATSGVGEKLFF. In DNA, the CDR3 is TGTGCCACCAGCGGCGTTGGCGAAAAACTGTTTTTT.

Written as DNA, the CDR3 is TGTGCCAGCAGTTACCTAGCGGCCTACGAGCAGTACTTC. Translated: CASSYLAAYEQYF. The J gene is TRBJ2-7, the V gene TRBV6-2 or TRBV6-3, with 7 bases lining up with TRBD2. Per germline, CDR1 MNHEY and CDR2 SVGEGT. The CDR3 is 13 residues long. V was pared by 2 bases and J by 2 bases, with 0 bases of the junction left unmatched.

The CDR3 nucleotides read TGTGCCAGCAGCCTTCAGGGGGTAGGGTCCTACGAGCAGTACTTC. Translated, it gives CASSLQGVGSYEQYF. This chain links TRBV27 with TRBJ2-7, with 7 bases that match TRBD1. Losses at the gene ends were 6 bases for V and 1 base for J; bases not matched to a gene: 9. The CDR3 is 15 residues long. Germline V CDR1 and CDR2: MNHEY, SMNVEV (reference sequence).

This chain connects TRBV3-1 (or the pseudogene TRBV3-2) to TRBJ2-3; D perhaps matches TRBD1 (6 bases). The length of the CDR3 is 15 residues. From germline, CDR1 is LGHDT and CDR2 YNNKEL (reference sequence). Trimming left V 0 bases short and J 8 bases short, with 15 bases between. In DNA form, the CDR3 reads TGTGCCAGCAGCCAAGATATTTCAGGGGCGGGTACGCAGTATTTT. Residues: CASSQDISGAGTQYF.

The CDR3 here is CASSVRGQAESLRGYTF. As DNA, the CDR3 is TGTGCCAGCAGCGTACGTGGACAGGCGGAAAGTTTGAGAGGCTACACCTTC. V usage is TRBV9 and J usage is TRBJ1-2; 7 bases line up with TRBD1. Unmatched junction bases numbered 17, after V lost 1 base and J lost 8 bases. This CDR3 is 17 amino acids long. CDR1 is SGDLS, CDR2 YYNGEE, per germline.

This sequence joins TRBV7-2 and TRBJ2-3; tentatively, D is TRBD2 (6 bases). The CDR3 contains 13 residues. Germline assignment: CDR1 SGHTA and CDR2 FQGNSA. The V gene lost 3 bases and the J gene lost 4 bases, with 8 bases spanning the gap. CDR3 residues: CASSFGGADTQYF. The CDR3 DNA reads TGTGCCAGCAGCTTCGGGGGAGCAGATACGCAGTATTTT.

V gene TRBV6-2 or TRBV6-3 combines with J gene TRBJ1-5, with 7 bases identical to TRBD1. J lost 6 bases, V lost 0 bases, and 17 bases had no gene match. Germline values: CDR1 MNHEY, CDR2 SVGEGT. This CDR3 region has 19 residues. Here the CDR3 reads CASSYSRFNYRGGSQPQHF. The DNA of the CDR3 is TGTGCCAGCAGTTACTCTAGGTTCAACTACAGGGGAGGAAGTCAGCCCCAGCATTTT.

The chain joins TRBV2 to TRBJ2-5; D is unresolved. V lost 5 bases and J lost 5, with 6 bases in between. Looked up from germline, CDR1 is SNHLY and CDR2 is FYNNEI. The CDR3 runs to 11 residues. The CDR3 reads CASSRSETQYF. DNA of the CDR3: TGTGCCAGCAGTCGGAGCGAGACCCAGTACTTC.

This clone appeared a single time. The chain links TRBV28 to TRBJ1-5, with D perhaps matching TRBD1 (5 bases). The germline V and J ends were trimmed by 5 bases and 10 bases, with 21 bases remaining between them. This CDR3 is 15 amino acids long. Germline V lookup: CDR1 MDHEN, CDR2 SYDVKM. CDR3 DNA sequence: TGTGCCAGCAGTGGGGCCTCAGGTCTCATCAGCCCCCAGCATTTT. This gives the protein CASSGASGLISPQHF.

CDR3 in DNA: TGTGCCTGGAGTGTGGTCGGACTAGCGGCCTCCTACAATGAGCAGTTCTTC. It translates to CAWSVVGLAASYNEQFF. J is TRBJ2-1 and V is TRBV30; 10 nucleotides line up with TRBD2. Trimming cost V 0 bases and J 0 bases; bases outside gene matches: 5. This CDR3 is built from 17 residues. Looked up from germline, CDR1 is GTSNPN and CDR2 is SVGIG (reference sequence). The variable domain in full, with the rest retrieved from reference TRBV30 and TRBJ2-1, is SQTIHQWPATLVQPVGSPLSLECTVEGTSNPNLYWYRQAAGRGLQLLFYSVGIGQISSEVPQNLSASRPQDRQFILSSKKLLLSDSGFYLCAWSVVGLAASYNEQFFGPGTRLTVL.

The chain links TRBV28 to TRBJ1-4, with 8 bases matching TRBD1. This CDR3 contains 15 residues. V gave up 4 bases and J gave up 8 bases; unmatched junction bases: 9. The germline CDR1 and CDR2 sequences are MDHEN and SYDVKM. DNA of the CDR3: TGTGCCAGCAGTTCCTCGGGACAGGTCGAGGAAAAACTGTTTTTT. It codes for CASSSSGQVEEKLFF.

J is TRBJ1-4 and V is TRBV14; no clear D. This CDR3 has 15 residues. Germline lookup yields CDR1 SGHDN and CDR2 FVKESK. V lost 6 bases, J lost 3 bases, and 14 bases lay in between. CDR3 in amino acids: CASSPGRGSNEKLFF. The DNA for the CDR3 is TGTGCCAGCAGTCCCGGTCGGGGATCTAATGAAAAACTGTTTTTT. The variable domain in full, with the rest retrieved from reference TRBV14 and TRBJ1-4, is EAGVTQFPSHSVIEKGQTVTLRCDPISGHDNLYWYRRVMGKEIKFLLHFVKESKQDESGMPNNRFLAERTGGTYSTLKVQPAELEDSGVYFCASSPGRGSNEKLFFGSGTQLSVL.